This TCR beta chain emerged from a study of blood T cell repertoires in COVID-19. At the level of the study: Italy, Spain and the United States were the sources of the convalescent and acute COVID-19 samples.

As handled by the study authors: Estimates of nucleated cell counts were drawn from the amplification of reference gene primers. Some clones are missing from TCRdb's copy, which holds only in-frame ones; the method was immunoSEQ multiplex PCR. V and J calls and clone size are copied from that table; D and trimming were computed from the DNA. The sample has 85,000 to 100,000 clones, approximately 90% seen once; the top ten hold 1.5% to 2%. The V end lost 5 bases, the J end lost 3 bases, and 16 bases lay between the germline ends. Per the germline V gene, CDR1 is SEHNR and CDR2 is FQNEAQ (reference sequence). This CDR3 is built from 15 residues.

The sequence was obtained from a man between 60 and 70 years old with acute or convalescent COVID-19. This chain uses TRBV7-9 with TRBJ2-5; perhaps TRBD2 as D (6 bases). The sequenced sample was peripheral blood. CDR3 residues: CASSVGAGIEETQYF. CDR3 sequence (DNA): TGTGCCAGCAGCGTTGGGGCGGGGATAGAAGAGACCCAGTACTTC. The entire variable domain, with the rest obtained from reference TRBV7-9 and TRBJ2-5, is as follows: DTGVSQNPRHKITKRGQNVTFRCDPISEHNRLYWYRQTLGQGPEFLTYFQNEAQLEKSRLLSDRFSAERPKGSFSTLEIQRTEQGDSAMYLCASSVGAGIEETQYFGPGTRLLVL.